What follows is one T cell receptor (beta chain) and its context. Its binding antigen is unknown. No base quality values were provided; no much bigger clone lies one nucleotide off. TCR CDR3 regions were amplified from genomic DNA by multiplex PCR using the deep immunoSEQ assay. Extracted genomic DNA from each cell subset was spread evenly across all wells of several immunoSEQ 96-well plates, with each plate serving as a replicate. For sorted subsets, each replicate PCR was loaded with approximately 0.2 ug genomic DNA, equivalent to some 31,000 T cell genomes. Purified libraries were measured with a Qubit 3.0 fluorometer, size-checked on a Bioanalyzer 2100, and measured again with the KAPA Library Quantification kit. Each immunoSEQ 96-well plate was sequenced on its own single-read 150-cycle Illumina NextSeq 550 flow cell. In the paper's pipeline: Because the immunoSEQ output included only junctional sequences and no quality scores, the filtering could not be the same as the filtering used for full-length reads. Sequences were annotated with PyIR, a Python wrapper for IgBLAST v1.9, using IMGT germline references to assign V/J genes and CDR3. Reads with weak V/J assignments (E-value above 1e-6), missing CDR3, stop codons, out-of-frame junctions, or ambiguous translated residues were removed. V3J clonotypes were defined as sequences sharing the same inferred V gene, J gene, and CDR3 amino acid sequence. To compute the percentage overlap between repertoires, the number of shared unique clonotypes was divided by the size of the smaller repertoire. Three approaches were used to assess repertoire richness: RTK rarefaction, the Chao1 estimator, and Recon v2.1 estimates of unobserved clonotypes. For all TCRbeta clonotypes obtained by the gDNA method from four donors, generation probabilities were computed with OLGA. TCRdb obtained this table from immuneACCESS and retained in-frame rearrangements with V and J assigned. These tables miss some clones; where compared with another copy, unresolved V genes account for less than half of the shortfall, and the remainder is unexplained. V, J and clone size are those of that table, while D and trimming were read from the DNA. The sample contains roughly 1 million clones, 78% of them found a single time. The ten biggest clones cover under 0.6% of the sample.

The CDR3 has 15 amino acids, counting the end cysteine and phenylalanine. Solely the CDR3 DNA is kept, with 45 bases framed from the first base. Germline trimming amounts to 7 bases on V and 3 bases on J, with 4 as the count of junction bases outside the gene matches. CDR1 and CDR2, looked up from the germline V gene, are SGHRS and YFSETQ. This sample is drawn from a study of shared clonotypes between healthy human individuals (dated by TCRdb to 2018 to 2020). Background on the whole study: A couple of women and a few men aged 18 to 49 years were included in the cohort. The study deeply sequenced blood TCR repertoires of about 5 healthy adults to estimate repertoire size and the extent of clonotype sharing between individuals. Different laboratories and diverse techniques were used to prepare libraries and sequence TCR repertoires, to increase sequencing depth and limit assay-specific biases. For each donor, CD4 naive and CD4 memory were each given three plates, CD8 naive was given two plates, and CD8 memory was given one plate. Leukapheresis yielded between about 0.9 and 9 billion PBMCs per donor.

The donors were healthy, HIV-negative adults who had no recently reported acute infections or vaccinations. Every donor was a Caucasian adult living in Nashville, Tennessee, USA. CD4+ T cells were enriched by magnetic negative selection, after which naive cells were positively selected on CD45RA and the negative fraction was taken as the memory subset. Blood was obtained by leukapheresis, after which PBMCs were separated by Ficoll-Histopaque density gradient centrifugation and cryopreserved in liquid nitrogen vapor phase. Purity and quantity of every magnetically sorted T cell population were checked by analytical flow cytometry. Each sorted fraction had its genomic DNA isolated and then quantified by UV absorbance on a Nanodrop 2000c. The paper's findings and limits, for the study overall: Estimated clonotype richness was generally larger for naive than for memory subsets. Pairwise subsampling indicated that sequencing depth was expected to affect the degree of clonotype sharing among donors. Rarefaction of sorted-subset datasets indicated incomplete sequencing despite the large sequencing depth. Sampling was limited to blood, and TCR repertoires in tissue likely differ from TCR repertoires in blood. Compared with non-shared clonotypes, the clonotypes found in all four sorted-subset donors had higher generation probabilities. The small number of donors limited the genetic and exposure-history diversity represented. About 5% of naive CD4, 3.5% of naive CD8, approximately 2.2% of memory CD4, and 0.35% to 0.4% of memory CD8 clonotypes were shared across several donors.

Rearrangement joined TRBV5-1 to TRBJ2-3, with TRBD2 matching 14 junction bases. This TCR was recovered from a man aged 18 to 35 in good health. Some clones in this sample may be carry-over from other donors' samples. Sequenced material: memory CD4+ T cells from PBMCs. This specimen's cell subset or site label, per the study, means: CD45RA-negative fraction. The CDR3 protein sequence reads: CASQGLAGETDTQYF. The nucleotide sequence is TGCGCCAGCCAGGGACTAGCGGGAGAAACAGATACGCAGTATTTT.